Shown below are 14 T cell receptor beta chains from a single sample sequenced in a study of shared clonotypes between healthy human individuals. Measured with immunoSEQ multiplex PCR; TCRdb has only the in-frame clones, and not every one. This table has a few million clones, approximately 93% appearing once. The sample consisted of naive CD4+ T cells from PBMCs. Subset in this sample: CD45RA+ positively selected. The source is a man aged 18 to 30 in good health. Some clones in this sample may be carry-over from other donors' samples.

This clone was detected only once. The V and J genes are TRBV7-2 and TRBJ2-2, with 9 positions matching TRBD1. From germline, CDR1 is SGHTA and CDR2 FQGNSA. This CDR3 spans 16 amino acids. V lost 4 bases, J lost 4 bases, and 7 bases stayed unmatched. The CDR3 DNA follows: TGTGCCAGCAGCTCACCCCCGGGACAGGGCACCGGGGAGCTGTTTTTT. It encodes CASSSPPGQGTGELFF.

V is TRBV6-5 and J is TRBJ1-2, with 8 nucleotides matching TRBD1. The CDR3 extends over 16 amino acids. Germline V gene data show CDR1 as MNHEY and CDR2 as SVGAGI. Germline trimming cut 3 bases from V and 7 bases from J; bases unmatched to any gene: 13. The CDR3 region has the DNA TGTGCCAGCAGTTATGGGTCGGGGCAGGGGGCTAGTGGCTACACCTTC. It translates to CASSYGSGQGASGYTF.

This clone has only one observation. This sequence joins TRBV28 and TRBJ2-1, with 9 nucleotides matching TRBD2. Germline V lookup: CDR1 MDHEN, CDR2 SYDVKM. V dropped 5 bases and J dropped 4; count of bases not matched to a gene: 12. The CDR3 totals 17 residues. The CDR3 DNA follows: TGTGCCAGCAGTGCACCGACTAGCGGAAGAGTTTACAATGAGCAGTTCTTC. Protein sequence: CASSAPTSGRVYNEQFF.

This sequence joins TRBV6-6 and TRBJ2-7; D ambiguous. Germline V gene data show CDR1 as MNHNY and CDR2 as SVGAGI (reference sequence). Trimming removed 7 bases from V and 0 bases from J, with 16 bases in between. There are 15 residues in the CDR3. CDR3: CASIVTPRTSYEQYF. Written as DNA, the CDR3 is TGTGCCAGCATCGTTACTCCACGGACCTCCTACGAGCAGTACTTC.

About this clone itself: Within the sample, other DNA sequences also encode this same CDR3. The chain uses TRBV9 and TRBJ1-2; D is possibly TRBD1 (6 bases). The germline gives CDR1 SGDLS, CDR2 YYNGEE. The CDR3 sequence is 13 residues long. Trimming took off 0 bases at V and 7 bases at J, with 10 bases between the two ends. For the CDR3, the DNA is TGTGCCAGCAGCGTAGTAGGGGGTGGTGGCTACACCTTC. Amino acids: CASSVVGGGGYTF. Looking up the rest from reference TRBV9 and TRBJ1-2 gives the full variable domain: DSGVTQTPKHLITATGQRVTLRCSPRSGDLSVYWYQQSLDQGLQFLIQYYNGEERAKGNILERFSAQQFPDLHSELNLSSLELGDSALYFCASSVVGGGGYTFGSGTRLTVV.

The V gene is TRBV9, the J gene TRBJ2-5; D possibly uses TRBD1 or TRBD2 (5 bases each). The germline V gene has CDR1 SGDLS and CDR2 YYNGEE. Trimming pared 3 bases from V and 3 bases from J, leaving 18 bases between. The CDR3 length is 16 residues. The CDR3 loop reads CASSAGPTSAEETQYF. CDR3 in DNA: TGTGCCAGCAGCGCGGGACCGACATCGGCGGAAGAGACCCAGTACTTC.

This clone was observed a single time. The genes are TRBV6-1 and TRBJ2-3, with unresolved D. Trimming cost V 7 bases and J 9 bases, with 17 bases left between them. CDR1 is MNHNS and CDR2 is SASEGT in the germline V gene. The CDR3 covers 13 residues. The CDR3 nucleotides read TGTGCCAGCATCCTTGGACCGAGAGTCACGCAGTATTTT. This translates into CASILGPRVTQYF.

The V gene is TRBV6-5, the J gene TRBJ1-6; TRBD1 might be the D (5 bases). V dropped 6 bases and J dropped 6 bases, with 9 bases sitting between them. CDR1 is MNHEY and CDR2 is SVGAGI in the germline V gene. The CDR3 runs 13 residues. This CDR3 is CASRVRANSPLHF. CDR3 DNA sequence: TGTGCCAGCAGGGTCAGGGCTAATTCACCCCTCCACTTT.

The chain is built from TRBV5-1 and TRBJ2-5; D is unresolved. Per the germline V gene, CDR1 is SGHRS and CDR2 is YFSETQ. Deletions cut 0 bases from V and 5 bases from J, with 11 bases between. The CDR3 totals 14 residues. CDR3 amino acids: CASSLEGRAETQYF. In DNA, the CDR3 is TGCGCCAGCAGCTTGGAGGGAAGGGCGGAGACCCAGTACTTC.

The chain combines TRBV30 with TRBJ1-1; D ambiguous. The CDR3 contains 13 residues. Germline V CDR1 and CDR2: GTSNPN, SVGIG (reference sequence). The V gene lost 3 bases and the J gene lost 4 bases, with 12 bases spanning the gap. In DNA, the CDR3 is TGTGCCTGGAGAGCCGGTTATGGCACTGAAGCTTTCTTT. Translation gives CAWRAGYGTEAFF.

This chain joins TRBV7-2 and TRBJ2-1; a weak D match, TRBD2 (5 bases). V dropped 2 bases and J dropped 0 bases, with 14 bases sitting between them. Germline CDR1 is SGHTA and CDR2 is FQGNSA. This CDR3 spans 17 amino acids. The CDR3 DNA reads TGTGCCAGCAGCTTACTACCGCCTAGCATCTCCTACAATGAGCAGTTCTTC. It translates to CASSLLPPSISYNEQFF.

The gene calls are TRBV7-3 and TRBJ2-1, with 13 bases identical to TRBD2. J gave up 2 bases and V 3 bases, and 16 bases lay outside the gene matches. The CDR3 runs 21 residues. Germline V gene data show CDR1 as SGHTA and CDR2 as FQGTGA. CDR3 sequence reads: CASSLGTSGAPHPSPYNEQFF. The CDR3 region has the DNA TGTGCCAGCAGCTTGGGGACTAGCGGGGCTCCCCACCCCTCCCCCTACAATGAGCAGTTCTTC.

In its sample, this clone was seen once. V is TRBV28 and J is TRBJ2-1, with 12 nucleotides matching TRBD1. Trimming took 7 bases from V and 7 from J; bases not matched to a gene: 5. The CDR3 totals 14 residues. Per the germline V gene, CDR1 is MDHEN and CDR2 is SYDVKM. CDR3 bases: TGTGCCAGCAAGGGACAGGGGGCGCCGAATGAGCAGTTCTTC. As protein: CASKGQGAPNEQFF.

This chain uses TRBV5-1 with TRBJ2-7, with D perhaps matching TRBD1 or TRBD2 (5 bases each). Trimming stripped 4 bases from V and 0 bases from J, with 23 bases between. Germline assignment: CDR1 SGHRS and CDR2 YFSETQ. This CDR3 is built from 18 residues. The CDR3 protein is CASSMGQFRKGLSYEQYF. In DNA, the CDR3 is TGCGCCAGCAGCATGGGGCAATTTAGGAAAGGACTCTCCTACGAGCAGTACTTC. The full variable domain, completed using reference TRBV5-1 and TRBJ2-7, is KAGVTQTPRYLIKTRGQQVTLSCSPISGHRSVSWYQQTPGQGLQFLFEYFSETQRNKGNFPGRFSGRQFSNSRSEMNVSTLELGDSALYLCASSMGQFRKGLSYEQYFGPGTRLTVT.